Below, 6 T cell receptor beta chains from the same sample are listed, as sequenced in a study of CD8+CD57+ T cells in acquired aplastic anemia. Genomic DNA was employed as the template in profiling TCR beta VDJ and CDR3. Each CDR3 protein is one row after TCRdb ran MiXCR on the reads. Among 200,000 to 250,000 distinct CDR3 sequences listed, roughly 55% were seen once. Material for sequencing was sorted CD4+, CD8+, or CD8+CD57+ T cells (not recorded which) from PBMCs. Source of these receptors: a human donor in good health.

This clonotype appeared many times. The J gene is TRBJ2-1, the V gene TRBV7-6, with 8 positions matching TRBD2. CDR3 length: 14 residues. Germline assignment: CDR1 SGHVS and CDR2 FNYEAQ. The ends lost 5 bases at V and 1 base at J; junction bases unmatched: 1. The CDR3 sequence: CASSTGGSYNEQFF. The CDR3 DNA reads as TGTGCCAGCAGCACGGGAGGGTCCTACAATGAGCAGTTCTTC.

The J gene is TRBJ2-5, the V gene TRBV5-1, with D tentatively TRBD1 (5 bases). Germline V gene lookup returns CDR1 SGHRS and CDR2 YFSETQ. Trimming took off 1 base at V and 0 bases at J, with 7 bases between the two ends. The CDR3 consists of 14 residues. The CDR3 is CASSLLTDQETQYF. CDR3 nucleotide sequence: TGCGCCAGCAGCTTGCTGACAGACCAAGAGACCCAGTACTTC.

This clonotype occurred many times. V and J are TRBV7-6 and TRBJ2-1; D may be TRBD1 or TRBD2 (5 bases each). The CDR3 contains 13 residues. V lost 3 bases and J lost 6, with 9 bases in between. Germline CDR1 and CDR2: SGHVS and FNYEAQ. CDR3 protein: CASSFGTLNEQFF. CDR3 nucleotide sequence: TGTGCCAGCAGCTTTGGGACCCTCAATGAGCAGTTCTTC. Full variable domain (outside the CDR3, taken from reference TRBV7-6 and TRBJ2-1): GAGVSQSPRYKVTKRGQDVALRCDPISGHVSLYWYRQALGQGPEFLTYFNYEAQQDKSGLPNDRFSAERPEGSISTLTIQRTEQRDSAMYRCASSFGTLNEQFFGPGTRLTVL.

This clonotype has a count of ten or more. The CDR3, as DNA: TGCGCCAGCAGGAAGGCAAGGGGCCAGACAGATACGCAGTATTTT. As protein: CASRKARGQTDTQYF. The gene calls are TRBV4-1 and TRBJ2-3, with D possibly being TRBD1 (5 bases). V dropped 6 bases and J dropped 3 bases, with 16 bases sitting between them. The CDR3 covers 15 residues. Looked up from germline, CDR1 is MGHRA and CDR2 is YSYEKL.

The chain uses TRBV9 and TRBJ1-1; no clear D. The ends were cut back, 0 bases at V and 2 bases at J, with 17 bases in the middle. The CDR3 length is 17 residues. From germline, CDR1 is SGDLS and CDR2 YYNGEE. The CDR3 spells CASSVAVSGVDNTEAFF. The DNA of the CDR3 is TGTGCCAGCAGCGTAGCCGTTTCTGGAGTGGATAACACTGAAGCTTTCTTT.

This clonotype was recorded only once. The chain is built from TRBV7-8 and TRBJ2-5; possibly TRBD2 for D (7 bases). The CDR3 sequence is 16 residues long. V shed 1 base and J shed 5 bases, with 17 bases lying between them. Germline V gene lookup returns CDR1 SGHVS and CDR2 FQNEAQ. In DNA form, the CDR3 reads TGTGCCAGCAGCTTAGGGGGGGGCGCGTCCGATGAGACCCAGTACTTC. Its translation is CASSLGGGASDETQYF. The variable domain in full, with the rest retrieved from reference TRBV7-8 and TRBJ2-5, is GAGVSQSPRYKVAKRGQDVALRCDPISGHVSLFWYQQALGQGPEFLTYFQNEAQLDKSGLPSDRFFAERPEGSVSTLKIQRTQQEDSAVYLCASSLGGGASDETQYFGPGTRLLVL.